Shown below are 29 T cell receptor beta chains from a single sample sequenced in a study of blood T cells in healthy people across ages. The authors ran a second PCR of 7 to 11 cycles using a sample-barcoded 5' primer and a J-beta primer mix. TCRdb analysed the 5' RACE reads with MiXCR anew, one entry per CDR3 protein. The sample lists over 750,000 distinct CDR3 sequences, approximately 25% occurring once. These sequences were also reported in another study, on T cells of mothers and their children.

Sequencing was performed on blood. These receptors came from a boy under 18 in good health.

In its sample, this clonotype was seen a few times. The genes are TRBV29-1 and TRBJ2-2; D unclear. This CDR3 has 13 amino acids. V was pared by 2 bases and J by 1 base, with 5 bases between. Germline CDR1 is SQVTM and CDR2 is ANQGSEA. The DNA of the CDR3 is TGCAGCGTTGAATTTGGGAACACCGGGGAGCTGTTTTTT. This sequence encodes CSVEFGNTGELFF.

The genes are TRBV20-1 and TRBJ2-7; no clear D. CDR3 size: 14 residues. The germline V and J ends were trimmed by 6 bases and 3 bases, with 18 bases remaining between them. In germline, CDR1 is DFQATT, CDR2 SNEGSKA (reference sequence). This CDR3 reads CSADCRAPYYEQYF. The CDR3 DNA is TGCAGTGCAGACTGCAGAGCGCCTTACTACGAGCAGTACTTC.

The chain couples TRBV10-3 to TRBJ1-5, with no clear D. Trimming took off 0 bases at V and 6 bases at J, with 6 bases between the two ends. CDR3 size: 13 residues. Germline CDR1 and CDR2: ENHRY and SYGVKD. The CDR3 protein is CAISESEGQPQHF. In DNA, the CDR3 is TGTGCCATCAGTGAGTCTGAGGGTCAGCCCCAGCATTTT.

In its sample, this clonotype was seen a few times. This chain links TRBV10-3 with TRBJ1-5, with no clear D. The CDR3 runs 13 residues. Germline V gives CDR1 ENHRY, CDR2 SYGVKD. V shed 2 bases and J shed 6 bases, with 8 bases lying between them. The CDR3 loop reads CAISETESQPQHF. CDR3 DNA: TGTGCCATCAGTGAGACGGAATCTCAGCCCCAGCATTTT.

This clonotype occurred a few times. The chain couples TRBV12-3 or TRBV12-4 to TRBJ2-5; D is undetermined. V was cut by 3 bases and J by 1 base, with 9 bases left in between. The CDR3 sequence is 14 residues long. The CDR3 sequence is CASSFVVSQETQYF. In nucleotides, the CDR3 is TGTGCCAGCAGTTTCGTGGTCAGCCAAGAGACCCAGTACTTC.

This chain joins TRBV29-1 and TRBJ2-2; no reliable D call. The CDR3 runs 12 residues. The ends were cut back, 6 bases at V and 0 bases at J, with 5 bases in the middle. Germline assignment: CDR1 SQVTM and CDR2 ANQGSEA. The CDR3 protein is CSVAPNTGELFF. As DNA, the CDR3 is TGCAGCGTGGCCCCGAACACCGGGGAGCTGTTTTTT.

V usage is TRBV27 and J usage is TRBJ2-7; the match to TRBD1 covers 7 bases. The CDR3 loop spans 13 amino acids. The germline gives CDR1 MNHEY, CDR2 SMNVEV (reference sequence). V shed 3 bases and J 4 bases; nucleotides not matched to a gene: 3. The CDR3 nucleotides are TGTGCCAGCAGTTTCGGGACAGAGTACGAGCAGTACTTC. It encodes CASSFGTEYEQYF.

This rearrangement joins TRBV11-1 to TRBJ2-1, with TRBD2 matching 14 bases. V trimming: 1 base; J trimming: 16 bases; junction bases outside the gene matches: 6. Germline CDR1 reads SGHAT; CDR2 reads FQDESV (reference sequence). This CDR3 contains 14 residues. The CDR3 DNA reads TGTGCCAGCAGCTTAGTGGGACTAGCGGGAGAAAGATTCTTC. Translation gives CASSLVGLAGERFF. Combining the CDR3 with reference TRBV11-1 and TRBJ2-1 gives the whole variable domain EAEVAQSPRYKITEKSQAVAFWCDPISGHATLYWYRQILGQGPELLVQFQDESVVDDSQLPKDRFSAERLKGVDSTLKIQPAELGDSAMYLCASSLVGLAGERFFGPGTRLTVL.

As to this clonotype: This likely came from a read error, as a far larger clone is one base away. This chain uses TRBV6-1 with TRBJ2-7; D may be TRBD1 (5 bases). The CDR3 has 13 amino acids. Germline V gives CDR1 MNHNS, CDR2 SASEGT. CDR3 in amino acids: CAGSLAGSYEQYF. The CDR3 coding sequence is TGTGCCGGCAGTTTGGCAGGGTCCTACGAGCAGTACTTC.

This clonotype was detected a few times. The V and J genes are TRBV5-6 and TRBJ2-1; 14 bases are a match to TRBD2. The J call could be wrong; TRBJ2-7 is a better fit for the DNA end. CDR3 length: 14 amino acids. CDR1 and CDR2 (germline): SGHDT, YYEEEE. The DNA of the CDR3 is TGTGCCAGCAGCTCGGGACTAGCGGGAGTCGAGCAGTACTTC. It yields the protein CASSSGLAGVEQYF.

This clonotype has only a few counts. This chain connects TRBV20-1 to TRBJ1-4; 10 bases are shared with TRBD1. CDR1 and CDR2 (germline): DFQATT, SNEGSKA (reference sequence). This CDR3 contains 14 residues. The junction had 6 bases not matched to a gene; V was cut back by 6 bases and J by 5 bases. CDR3 DNA: TGCAGTGCCGTCCCGGGACAGGGGAATGAAAAACTGTTTTTT. Translation gives CSAVPGQGNEKLFF.

The rearrangement links TRBV6-2 or TRBV6-3 to TRBJ2-1; 9 nucleotides agree with TRBD2. Germline CDR1 and CDR2: MNHEY and SVGEGT. The CDR3 totals 17 residues. J was trimmed by 3 bases and V by 0 bases; bases with no gene match: 6. CDR3 in amino acids: CASSYSHSGGDYNEQFF. Here the CDR3 DNA reads TGTGCCAGCAGTTACTCCCATAGCGGGGGCGACTACAATGAGCAGTTCTTC.

This clonotype was found a few times. CDR3 residues: CASSLVQAGGGAKDTQYF. CDR3 sequence (DNA): TGTGCCAGCAGCTTAGTCCAGGCGGGCGGGGGGGCTAAAGATACGCAGTATTTT. The chain joins TRBV7-2 to TRBJ2-3, with 9 bases identical to TRBD2. With V trimmed by 1 base and J by 5 bases, 13 bases remained unmatched. CDR1 SGHTA and CDR2 FQGNSA come from the germline V gene. There are 18 residues in the CDR3.

The chain employs TRBV29-1 and TRBJ2-4; 9 bases are shared with TRBD1. V shed 6 bases, J shed 4 bases, and the junction held 7 bases outside the gene matches. The CDR3 contains 14 residues. In germline, CDR1 is SQVTM, CDR2 ANQGSEA. CDR3 DNA: TGCAGCGTCGCAGACAGGGGGGGTAAAAACATTCAGTACTTC. Translating it yields CSVADRGGKNIQYF. The whole variable domain, remainder taken from reference TRBV29-1 and TRBJ2-4, is SAVISQKPSRDICQRGTSLTIQCQVDSQVTMMFWYRQQPGQSLTLIATANQGSEATYESGFVIDKFPISRPNLTFSTLTVSNMSPEDSSIYLCSVADRGGKNIQYFGAGTRLSVL.

The table lists this clonotype with many counts. This chain joins TRBV29-1 and TRBJ2-5, with a weak D call TRBD1 (6 bases). V lost 1 base, J lost 9 bases, and 18 bases lay in between. Germline CDR1 SQVTM, CDR2 ANQGSEA. CDR3 length equals 14 residues. CDR3 DNA: TGCAGCGTTGAAGTTGGGGACACCAAGAGGGCCCAGTACTTC. Translated: CSVEVGDTKRAQYF.

This clonotype appeared once. The chain combines TRBV29-1 with TRBJ1-1; 7 bases line up with TRBD1. This CDR3 contains 12 residues. V lost 6 bases to trimming and J lost 0 bases; unmatched junction nucleotides: 1. CDR1 is SQVTM and CDR2 is ANQGSEA in the germline V gene. In DNA, the CDR3 is TGCAGCGTAGGGGGCCTGAACACTGAAGCTTTCTTT. Encoded protein: CSVGGLNTEAFF. Full variable domain (remainder filled in from reference TRBV29-1 and TRBJ1-1): SAVISQKPSRDICQRGTSLTIQCQVDSQVTMMFWYRQQPGQSLTLIATANQGSEATYESGFVIDKFPISRPNLTFSTLTVSNMSPEDSSIYLCSVGGLNTEAFFGQGTRLTVV.

The chain recombines TRBV12-3 or TRBV12-4 with TRBJ1-2; unclear D gene. V lost 3 bases and J lost 3, with 5 bases in between. This CDR3 is 12 amino acids long. The CDR3 here is CASSLRYYGYTF. The DNA of the CDR3 is TGTGCCAGCAGTTTGAGGTACTATGGCTACACCTTC.

This clonotype was observed a few times. V and J are TRBV21-1 and TRBJ1-5; TRBD1 was called by the table and not checked on the DNA. TRBV21-1 is recorded as a pseudogene. This CDR3 spans 17 amino acids. CDR3 protein: CASSRNQGGTDYQPQHF. The DNA of the CDR3 is TGTGCCAGCAGCAGGAACCAGGGGGGAACGGACTATCAGCCCCAGCATTTT.

The chain combines TRBV10-3 with TRBJ1-4; D not certain. Germline V gene lookup returns CDR1 ENHRY and CDR2 SYGVKD. V lost 3 bases and J lost 5, with 10 bases in between. The CDR3 loop spans 14 amino acids. The CDR3 here is CAISDITSNEKLFF. For the CDR3, the DNA is TGTGCCATCAGTGACATCACCTCGAATGAAAAACTGTTTTTT.

The chain joins TRBV5-6 to TRBJ2-2; D is uncertain. This CDR3 region has 14 residues. Germline V gene data show CDR1 as SGHDT and CDR2 as YYEEEE. The V gene lost 0 bases and the J gene lost 6 bases, with 9 bases spanning the gap. CDR3 DNA sequence: TGTGCCAGCAGCTTGGGGCCGGGCGCCGGGGAGCTGTTTTTT. Translated, it gives CASSLGPGAGELFF.

This clonotype was picked up many times. The chain employs TRBV20-1 and TRBJ2-7; D is ambiguous. There are 12 residues in the CDR3. The V gene's germline CDR1 is DFQATT and CDR2 SNEGSKA (reference sequence). Trimming stripped 3 bases from V and 6 bases from J, with 12 bases between. The CDR3 region is CSASSRWGEQYF. The CDR3 DNA follows: TGCAGTGCTAGCTCCAGATGGGGCGAGCAGTACTTC.

This clonotype has only a few counts. The rearrangement joins TRBV7-9 to TRBJ1-1; TRBD1 matches at 9 bases. Trimming cost V 0 bases and J 8 bases; bases outside gene matches: 13. The CDR3 extends over 17 amino acids. Germline lookup yields CDR1 SEHNR and CDR2 FQNEAQ (reference sequence). The DNA of the CDR3 is TGTGCCAGCAGCTTAGCGCCTTCAAGGACAGGGGTACCAGAAGCTTTCTTT. It specifies CASSLAPSRTGVPEAFF.

The chain combines TRBV12-3 or TRBV12-4 with TRBJ2-2; a possible D gene is TRBD1 (6 bases). Trimming took 4 bases from V and 4 from J, leaving 13 bases between them. This CDR3 is built from 15 residues. The CDR3 region is CASSSISRGTGELFF. The CDR3 region has the DNA TGTGCCAGCAGTTCGATCTCCAGGGGCACCGGGGAGCTGTTTTTT.

This clonotype was observed a handful of times. This chain links TRBV24-1 with TRBJ2-1, with a possible D match to TRBD1 (6 bases). V was pared by 4 bases and J by 5 bases, with 26 bases between. CDR3 length: 19 residues. Germline CDR1 KGHDR, CDR2 SFDVKD. The DNA of the CDR3 is TGTGCCACCAGTGAGCCCCAATACAGGGACCCCGTTGCCCACAATGAGCAGTTCTTC. This codes for CATSEPQYRDPVAHNEQFF.

This clonotype was recorded a few times. The chain carries TRBV6-2 or TRBV6-3 and TRBJ2-3, with D maybe TRBD2 (6 bases). V was cut by 2 bases and J by 5 bases, with 11 bases left in between. Germline values: CDR1 MNHEY, CDR2 SVGEGT. The CDR3 sequence is 14 residues long. The CDR3 reads CASSYDTAGDTQYF. For the CDR3, the DNA is TGTGCCAGCAGTTACGACACAGCGGGAGATACGCAGTATTTT.

The chain carries TRBV21-1 and TRBJ1-4. TRBV21-1 is deemed a pseudogene. The CDR3 runs to 12 residues. CDR3 sequence: CASSRSYEKLFF. CDR3 in DNA: TGTGCCAGCAGCAGGTCGTATGAAAAACTGTTTTTT.

This clonotype appeared many times. The chain recombines TRBV27 with TRBJ1-5, with 8 positions matching TRBD1. The CDR3 length is 16 residues. With 5 bases clipped from V and 3 bases from J, the junction kept 9 bases outside the gene matches. Germline loops: CDR1 MNHEY, CDR2 SMNVEV (reference sequence). CDR3 residues: CASSPRQGNSNQPQHF. Here the CDR3 DNA reads TGTGCCAGCAGTCCACGACAGGGGAATTCCAATCAGCCCCAGCATTTT.

The genes are TRBV29-1 and TRBJ2-7, with 7 bases lining up with TRBD2. Losses at the gene ends were 6 bases for V and 2 bases for J; bases not matched to a gene: 7. Germline V gene data show CDR1 as SQVTM and CDR2 as ANQGSEA. CDR3 length equals 13 residues. The chain's CDR3 is CSVAGLGPYEQYF. CDR3 bases: TGCAGCGTCGCCGGACTAGGACCCTACGAGCAGTACTTC.

V gene TRBV2 combines with J gene TRBJ1-1; D is possibly TRBD1 (5 bases). Germline CDR1 and CDR2: SNHLY and FYNNEI. There are 14 residues in the CDR3. The V and J ends lost 4 bases and 4 bases respectively, with 13 bases between them. The CDR3 region is CASSGAGLGTEAFF. The CDR3 nucleotides are TGTGCCAGCAGTGGAGCGGGGCTGGGCACTGAAGCTTTCTTT. The whole variable domain, filled in from reference TRBV2 and TRBJ1-1, reads EPEVTQTPSHQVTQMGQEVILRCVPISNHLYFYWYRQILGQKVEFLVSFYNNEISEKSEIFDDQFSVERPDGSNFTLKIRSTKLEDSAMYFCASSGAGLGTEAFFGQGTRLTVV.